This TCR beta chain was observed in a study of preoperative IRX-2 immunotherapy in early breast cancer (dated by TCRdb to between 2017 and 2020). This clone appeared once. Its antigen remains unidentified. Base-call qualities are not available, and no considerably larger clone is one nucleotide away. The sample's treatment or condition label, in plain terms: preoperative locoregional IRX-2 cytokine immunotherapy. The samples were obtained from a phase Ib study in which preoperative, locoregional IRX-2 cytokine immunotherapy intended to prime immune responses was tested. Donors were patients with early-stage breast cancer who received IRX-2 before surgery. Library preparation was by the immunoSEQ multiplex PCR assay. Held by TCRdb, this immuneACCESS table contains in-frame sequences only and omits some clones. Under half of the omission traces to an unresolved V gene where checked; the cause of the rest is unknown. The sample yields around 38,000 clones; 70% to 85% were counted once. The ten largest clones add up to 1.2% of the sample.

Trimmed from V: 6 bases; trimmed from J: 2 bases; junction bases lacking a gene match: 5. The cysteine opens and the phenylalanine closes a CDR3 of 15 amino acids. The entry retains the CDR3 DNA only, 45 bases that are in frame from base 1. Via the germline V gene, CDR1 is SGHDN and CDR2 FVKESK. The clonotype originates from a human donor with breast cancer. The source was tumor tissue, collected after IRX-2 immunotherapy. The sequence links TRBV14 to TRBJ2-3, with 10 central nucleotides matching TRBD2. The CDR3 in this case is CASRPGLAPTDTQYF. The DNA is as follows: TGTGCCAGCAGACCGGGACTAGCGCCCACAGATACGCAGTATTTT.